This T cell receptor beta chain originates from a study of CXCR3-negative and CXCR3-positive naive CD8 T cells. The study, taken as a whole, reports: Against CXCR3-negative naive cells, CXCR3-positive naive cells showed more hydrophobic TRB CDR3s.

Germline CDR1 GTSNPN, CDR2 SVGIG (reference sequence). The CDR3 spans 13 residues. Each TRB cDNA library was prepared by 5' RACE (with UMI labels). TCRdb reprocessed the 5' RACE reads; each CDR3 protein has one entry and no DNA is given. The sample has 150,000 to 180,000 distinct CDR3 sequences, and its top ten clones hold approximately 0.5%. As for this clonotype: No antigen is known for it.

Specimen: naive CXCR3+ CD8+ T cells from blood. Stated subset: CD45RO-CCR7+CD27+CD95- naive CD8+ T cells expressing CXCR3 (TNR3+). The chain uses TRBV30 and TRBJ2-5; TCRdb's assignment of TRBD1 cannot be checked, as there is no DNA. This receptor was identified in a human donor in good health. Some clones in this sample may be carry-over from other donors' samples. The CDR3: CAWEEGGEETQYF.